This T cell receptor (beta chain) was captured by sequencing in a study of CD8 T cells in ankylosing spondylitis. TCRdb independently ran MiXCR on the 5' RACE reads; one entry per CDR3 protein. The sample has approximately 550,000 distinct CDR3 sequences; 12% are singletons. Study-wide findings and caveats: For ankylosing spondylitis blood, a TCR beta motif of 7 to 9 highly homologous variants appeared characteristic.

CDR3 length: 15 amino acids. The trim removed 0 bases at V and 0 bases at J, leaving 2 bases unmatched. Per germline, CDR1 SQVTM and CDR2 ANQGSEA. This clonotype occurred a few times. The antigen is unknown. The chain carries TRBV29-1 and TRBJ2-3, with 8 positions matching TRBD1. This TCR derives from a male donor with ankylosing spondylitis. Sequenced sample: blood, either unsorted or a sorted T cell fraction (not recorded which). DNA of the CDR3: TGCAGCGTTGAAGAAGGACAGGGAAGCACAGATACGCAGTATTTT. Residues: CSVEEGQGSTDTQYF.